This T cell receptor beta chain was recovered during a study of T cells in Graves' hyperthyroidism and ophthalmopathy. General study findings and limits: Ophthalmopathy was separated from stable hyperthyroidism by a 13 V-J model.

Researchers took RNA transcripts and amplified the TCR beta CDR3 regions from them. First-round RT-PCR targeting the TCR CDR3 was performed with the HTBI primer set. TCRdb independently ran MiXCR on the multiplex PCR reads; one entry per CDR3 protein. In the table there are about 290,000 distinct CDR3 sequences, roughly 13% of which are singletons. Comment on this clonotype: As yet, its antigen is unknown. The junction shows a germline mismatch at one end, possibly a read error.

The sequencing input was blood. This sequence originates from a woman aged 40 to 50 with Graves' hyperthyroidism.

This chain's CDR3 is CASSSGYGNIIYF. In nucleotides, the CDR3 is TGTGCCAGCAGTTCTGGGTACGGAAACATCATATATTTT. The rearrangement links TRBV27 to TRBJ1-3; D remains unclear. This CDR3 region has 13 residues. Germline lookup yields CDR1 MNHEY and CDR2 SMNVEV (reference sequence).